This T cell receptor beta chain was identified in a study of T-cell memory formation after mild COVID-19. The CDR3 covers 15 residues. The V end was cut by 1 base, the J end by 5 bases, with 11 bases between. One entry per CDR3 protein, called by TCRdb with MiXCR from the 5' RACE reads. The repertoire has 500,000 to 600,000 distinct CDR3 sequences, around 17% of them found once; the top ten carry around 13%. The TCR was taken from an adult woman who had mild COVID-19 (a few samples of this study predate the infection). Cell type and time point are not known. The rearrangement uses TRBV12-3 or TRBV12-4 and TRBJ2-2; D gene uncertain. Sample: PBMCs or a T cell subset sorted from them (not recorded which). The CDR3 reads CASSLGRPKTGELFF. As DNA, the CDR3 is TGTGCCAGCAGTTTAGGACGACCCAAGACCGGGGAGCTGTTTTTT.